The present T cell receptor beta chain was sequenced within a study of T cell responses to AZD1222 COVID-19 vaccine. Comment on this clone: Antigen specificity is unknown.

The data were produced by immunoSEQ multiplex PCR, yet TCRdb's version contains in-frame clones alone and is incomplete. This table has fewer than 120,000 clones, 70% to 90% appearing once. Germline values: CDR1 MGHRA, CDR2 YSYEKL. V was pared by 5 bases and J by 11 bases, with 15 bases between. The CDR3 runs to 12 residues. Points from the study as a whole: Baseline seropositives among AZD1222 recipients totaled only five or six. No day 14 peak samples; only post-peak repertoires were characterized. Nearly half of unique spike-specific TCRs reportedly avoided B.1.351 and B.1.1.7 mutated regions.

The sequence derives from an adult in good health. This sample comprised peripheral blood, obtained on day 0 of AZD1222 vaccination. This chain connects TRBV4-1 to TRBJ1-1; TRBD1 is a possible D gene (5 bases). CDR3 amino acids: CASSAPEGTAFF. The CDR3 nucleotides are TGCGCCAGCAGCGCCCCCGAGGGGACGGCTTTCTTT.